The present TCR beta chain was sequenced within a study of Graves' ophthalmopathy and Graves' hyperthyroidism. General study results and limits: As the model predicted ophthalmopathy progression, it achieved a sensitivity of 70.59% and a specificity of about 72%.

This CDR3 region has 15 residues. Germline CDR1 SGHTA, CDR2 FQGNSA. V lost 1 base to trimming and J lost 6 bases, with 13 bases between them. Patients were excluded if they had other autoimmune diseases or uncontrolled infections, and likewise if pregnancy or lactation applied. This clonotype was counted ten times or more. Its antigen is still unknown. RNA transcripts served as template for amplifying TCR beta CDR3 sequences. First-round RT-PCR used HTBI primers; second-round multiplex PCR followed. TCRdb redid the calling of the multiplex PCR reads with MiXCR, one entry per CDR3 protein. The table shows a few hundred thousand distinct CDR3 sequences, with around a fifth occurring only once.

The chain recombines TRBV7-2 with TRBJ1-5, with D uncertain. The sequence was collected from a woman aged 18-30 years with stable Graves' hyperthyroidism. Sequencing used peripheral blood. CDR3 nucleotides: TGTGCCAGCAGCTTAGGGGGTGGAGGTGGTCAGCCCCAGCATTTT. This encodes CASSLGGGGGQPQHF.